This T cell receptor beta chain was retrieved from a study of control samples from healthy donors and cancer patients. V was clipped by 0 bases and J by 4 bases, with 18 bases between them. This CDR3 has 17 amino acids. In germline, CDR1 is ENHRY, CDR2 SYGVKD. Sequencing used immunoSEQ multiplex PCR; TCRdb keeps in-frame clones, though not all of them. The table lists around 92,000 clones, about four fifths of them singletons, with approximately 2% in the top ten. The origin of this receptor is a man between 60 and 75 years old in good health. The V call is TRBV10-3, the J call TRBJ1-2; D perhaps matches TRBD1 (6 bases). The sequenced sample was blood. Written as DNA, the CDR3 is TGTGCCATCAGTGAGTCGATAAGGGCAGGGGATGCCTATGGCTACACCTTC. Encoded protein: CAISESIRAGDAYGYTF.